The rows below give T cell receptor beta chains drawn from one sample of a study of blood T cell repertoires in COVID-19. Only in-frame clones appear in the TCRdb table, and some are missing; sequencing was by immunoSEQ multiplex PCR. The table includes 310,000 or so clones, approximately 86% detected once. Sequences were obtained from peripheral blood. The receptor source for this set is a man in his 70s with acute or convalescent COVID-19. Each CDR3 is given with its conserved first and last residue. Fields, in order: J gene, clone size, D gene, V gene, CDR3 DNA, CDR3 protein. A D gene is named only where the DNA matches it firmly. Some rows mark clone size as missing; the rest say once, few, many or name a class of expanded clone.

J: TRBJ2-2
size: -
D: TRBD1
V: TRBV3-1/TRBV3-2
DNA: TGTGCCAGCAGTGGCACGACAGGGGGGAACACCGGGGAGCTGTTTTTT
CDR3: CASSGTTGGNTGELFF

J: TRBJ2-6
size: -
D: -
V: TRBV4-1
DNA: TGCGCCAGCAGCCTCTATCAAGGGACGGGGGAGGTCCTGACTTTC
CDR3: CASSLYQGTGEVLTF

J: TRBJ1-6
size: -
D: -
V: TRBV2
DNA: TGTGCCAGCACCGGGGACTATAATTCACCCCTCCACTTT
CDR3: CASTGDYNSPLHF

J: TRBJ2-5
size: -
D: TRBD1
V: TRBV7-2
DNA: TGTGCCAGCAGCTTAGAGGACAGGGGGCCAGAGACCCAGTACTTC
CDR3: CASSLEDRGPETQYF

J: TRBJ2-1
size: -
D: TRBD2
V: TRBV7-8
DNA: TGTGCCAGCAGCGCTAGACTAGCGGGAGTCTATAATGAGCAGTTCTTC
CDR3: CASSARLAGVYNEQFF

J: TRBJ1-2
size: -
D: -
V: TRBV6-6
DNA: TGTGCCAGCACCCAACCGTCAGGGGACTATGGCTACACCTTC
CDR3: CASTQPSGDYGYTF

J: TRBJ2-7
size: -
D: -
V: TRBV23-1
DNA: TGCGCCAGCAGTCAATCGATCAGGGTTCAATCCTACGAGCAGTACTTC
CDR3: CASSQSIRVQSYEQYF

J: TRBJ1-4
size: -
D: -
V: TRBV4-3
DNA: TGCGCCAGCAGCCAAGAAGTTAACATGCGGCTGTTTTTT
CDR3: CASSQEVNMRLFF

J: TRBJ1-6
size: -
D: TRBD1
V: TRBV6-5
DNA: TGTGCCAGCAGTTACGGCAGGGGGGATTCACCCCTCCACTTT
CDR3: CASSYGRGDSPLHF

J: TRBJ1-4
size: -
D: -
V: TRBV5-1
DNA: TGCGCCAGCAGCTTGTCGGGAAGCACTAATGAAAAACTGTTTTTT
CDR3: CASSLSGSTNEKLFF

J: TRBJ2-5
size: -
D: TRBD1
V: TRBV6-2/TRBV6-3
DNA: TGTGCCAGCAGTGTCAGAACAGGGGGCGGAGAGACCCAGTACTTC
CDR3: CASSVRTGGGETQYF

J: TRBJ1-4
size: -
D: TRBD1
V: TRBV15
DNA: TGTGCCACCAGCAGGGGGGACAGTAATGAAAAACTGTTTTTT
CDR3: CATSRGDSNEKLFF

J: TRBJ1-1
size: -
D: -
V: TRBV10-3
DNA: TGTGCCATCCACGCACCGGGGGGCACTGAAGCTTTCTTT
CDR3: CAIHAPGGTEAFF

J: TRBJ1-4
size: -
D: -
V: TRBV19
DNA: TGTGCCAGTAGCAACTTGCGGGGCGTCGGTGAAAAACTGTTTTTT
CDR3: CASSNLRGVGEKLFF

J: TRBJ2-7
size: -
D: TRBD2
V: TRBV4-2
DNA: TGTGCCAGCAGCCAAGTATCTCTAGCGGCTCAGAGCTCCTACGAGCAGTACTTC
CDR3: CASSQVSLAAQSSYEQYF

J: TRBJ1-3
size: -
D: -
V: TRBV15
DNA: TGTGCCACCAGCTCCGGACTGGGATCTGGAAACACCATATATTTT
CDR3: CATSSGLGSGNTIYF

J: TRBJ1-6
size: -
D: TRBD1
V: TRBV3-1/TRBV3-2
DNA: TGTGCCAGCAGCCAAGCCGGGACAGGATATAATTCACCCCTCCACTTT
CDR3: CASSQAGTGYNSPLHF

J: TRBJ1-5
size: -
D: -
V: TRBV24-1
DNA: TGTGCCACCAGTGTGGGGCAGGGAGGACAGCCCCAGCATTTT
CDR3: CATSVGQGGQPQHF

J: TRBJ2-3
size: -
D: -
V: TRBV20-1
DNA: TGCAGTGCTAGAGGGGCGGGTACGCAGTATTTT
CDR3: CSARGAGTQYF

J: TRBJ2-2
size: few
D: -
V: TRBV11-2
DNA: TGTGCCAGCAGCTTGTTAGTAACCGGGGAGCTGTTTTTT
CDR3: CASSLLVTGELFF

J: TRBJ2-1
size: -
D: TRBD2
V: TRBV5-4
DNA: TGTGCCAGCAGCTTGGATCGAGCGGGAGTAGGAAATGAGCAGTTCTTC
CDR3: CASSLDRAGVGNEQFF

J: TRBJ2-5
size: -
D: TRBD2
V: TRBV6-2/TRBV6-3
DNA: TGTGCCAGCAGTTACTTGTTGGGTCGGACTAGCCGAGAGACCCAGTACTTC
CDR3: CASSYLLGRTSRETQYF

J: TRBJ1-2
size: -
D: -
V: TRBV5-1
DNA: TGCGCCAGCAGCTTGGTGGGGCTGGATAACTATGGCTACACCTTC
CDR3: CASSLVGLDNYGYTF

J: TRBJ2-2
size: -
D: -
V: TRBV7-2
DNA: TGTGCCAGCAGCTTATATCCCGGAGCGAACACCGGGGAGCTGTTTTTT
CDR3: CASSLYPGANTGELFF

J: TRBJ2-5
size: -
D: -
V: TRBV5-1
DNA: TGCGCCAGCAGTAAGCCCGCGGGGGAGACCCAGTACTTC
CDR3: CASSKPAGETQYF